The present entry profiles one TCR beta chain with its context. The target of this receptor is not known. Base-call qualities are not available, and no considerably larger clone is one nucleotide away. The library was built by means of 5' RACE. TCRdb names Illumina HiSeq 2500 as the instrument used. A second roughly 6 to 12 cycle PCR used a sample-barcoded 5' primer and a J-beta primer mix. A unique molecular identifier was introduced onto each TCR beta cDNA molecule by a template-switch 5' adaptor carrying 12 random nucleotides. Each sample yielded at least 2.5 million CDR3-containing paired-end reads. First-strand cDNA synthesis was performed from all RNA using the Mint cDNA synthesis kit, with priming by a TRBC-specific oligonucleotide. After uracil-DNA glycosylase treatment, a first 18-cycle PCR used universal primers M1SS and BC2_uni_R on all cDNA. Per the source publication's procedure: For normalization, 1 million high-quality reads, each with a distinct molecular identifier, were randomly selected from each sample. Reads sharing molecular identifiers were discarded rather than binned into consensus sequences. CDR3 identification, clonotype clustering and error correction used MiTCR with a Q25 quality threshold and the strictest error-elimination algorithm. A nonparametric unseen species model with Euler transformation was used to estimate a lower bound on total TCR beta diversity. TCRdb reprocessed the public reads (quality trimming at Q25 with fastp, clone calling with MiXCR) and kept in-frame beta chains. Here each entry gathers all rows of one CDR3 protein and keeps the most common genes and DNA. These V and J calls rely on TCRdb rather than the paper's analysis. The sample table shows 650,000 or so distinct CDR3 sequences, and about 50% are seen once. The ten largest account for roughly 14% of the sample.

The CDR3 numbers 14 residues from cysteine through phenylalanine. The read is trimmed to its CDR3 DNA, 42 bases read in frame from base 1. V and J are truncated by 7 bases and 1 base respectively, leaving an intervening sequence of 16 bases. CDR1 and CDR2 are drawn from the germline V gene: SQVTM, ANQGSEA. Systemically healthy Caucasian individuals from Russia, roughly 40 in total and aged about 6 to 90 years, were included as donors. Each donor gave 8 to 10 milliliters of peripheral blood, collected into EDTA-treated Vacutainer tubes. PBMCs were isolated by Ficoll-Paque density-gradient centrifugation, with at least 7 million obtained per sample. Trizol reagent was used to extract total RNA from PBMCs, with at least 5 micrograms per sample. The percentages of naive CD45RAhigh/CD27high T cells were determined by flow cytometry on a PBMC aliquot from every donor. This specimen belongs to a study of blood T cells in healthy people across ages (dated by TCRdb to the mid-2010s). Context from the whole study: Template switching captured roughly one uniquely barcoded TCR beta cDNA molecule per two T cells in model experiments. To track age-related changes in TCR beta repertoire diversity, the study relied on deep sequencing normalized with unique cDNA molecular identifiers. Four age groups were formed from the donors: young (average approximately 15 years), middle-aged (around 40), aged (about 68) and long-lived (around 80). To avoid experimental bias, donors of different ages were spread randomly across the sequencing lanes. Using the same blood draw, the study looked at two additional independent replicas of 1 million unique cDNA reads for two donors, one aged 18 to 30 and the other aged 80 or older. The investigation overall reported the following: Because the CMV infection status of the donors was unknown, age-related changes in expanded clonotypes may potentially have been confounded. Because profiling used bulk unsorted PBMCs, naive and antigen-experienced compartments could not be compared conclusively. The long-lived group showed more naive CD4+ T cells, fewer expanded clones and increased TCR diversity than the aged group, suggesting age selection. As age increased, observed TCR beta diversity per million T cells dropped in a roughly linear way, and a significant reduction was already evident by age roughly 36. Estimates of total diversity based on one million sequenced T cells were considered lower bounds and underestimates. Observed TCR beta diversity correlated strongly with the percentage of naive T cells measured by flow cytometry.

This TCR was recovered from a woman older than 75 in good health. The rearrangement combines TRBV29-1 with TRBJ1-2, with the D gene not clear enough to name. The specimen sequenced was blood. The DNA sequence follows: TGCAGCGCCCCAACGCCCGGCTTTAACTATGGCTACACCTTC. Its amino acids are CSAPTPGFNYGYTF.